The clone carrying this T cell receptor beta chain turned up a few times. The antigen remains undetermined. This entry comes from a study of blood T cells in healthy people across ages. Broader study findings: Significant beta diversity loss was already apparent by age roughly 38, declining roughly linearly. With naive T cell percentage, TCR beta diversity showed a strong correlation. Conclusively comparing naive with antigen-experienced cells was impossible with unsorted PBMCs.

Next came a second PCR, run for roughly 7 to 12 cycles, which used a sample-barcoded 5' primer along with a J-beta primer mix. Sequencing yielded, for each sample, at least 3 million paired-end reads carrying CDR3. Via MiXCR, TCRdb re-called the 5' RACE reads, giving one row per CDR3 protein. The data hold around 1.7 million distinct CDR3 sequences, with 28% observed a single time. The V end lost 9 bases, the J end lost 8 bases, and 18 bases lay between the germline ends. CDR1 is SGHNT and CDR2 is YYREEE in the germline V gene (reference sequence). CDR3 length: 13 residues. This chain links TRBV5-4 with TRBJ2-1; D possibly corresponds to TRBD2 (7 bases). This TCR was recovered from a woman in her twenties or thirties in good health. Source material: blood. The CDR3 bases are TGTGCCATAGCGGCAGGGGAGGGCGATGAGCAGTTCTTC. Its protein product is CAIAAGEGDEQFF.